This is a list of T cell receptor beta chains from one sample in a study of technical replicates of blood from several donors. Clones were sequenced by immunoSEQ multiplex PCR, and TCRdb holds only the in-frame ones, with some missing. The repertoire includes some 85,000 clones, around 96% of them detected once, and around 0.31% sits in the top ten. The sequenced sample was T cells isolated from PBMCs. These receptor sequences come from a human donor in good health. The CDR3 runs from the conserved cysteine through the conserved F or W. A D gene is named only where the DNA matches it firmly. Some rows mark clone size as missing; the rest say once, few, many or name a class of expanded clone.

NA,TRBV6-9,TRBJ1-2,TRBD1,CASSGGGGYTF,TGTGCCAGCTCAGGGGGCGGTGGCTACACCTTC
NA,TRBV11-2,TRBJ2-7,TRBD1,CASSPEGTGYYEQYF,TGTGCCAGCAGCCCGGAAGGGACAGGGTATTACGAGCAGTACTTC
NA,TRBV4-2,TRBJ2-7,TRBD1,CASSQVGQIITYEQYF,TGTGCCAGCAGCCAAGTGGGACAGATCATTACCTACGAGCAGTACTTC
once,TRBV6-5,TRBJ2-1,NA,CASRMTGYNEQFF,TGTGCCAGCAGGATGACAGGTTACAATGAGCAGTTCTTC
once,TRBV28,TRBJ2-7,NA,CASSQDSTYEQYF,TGTGCCAGCAGTCAAGACAGTACCTACGAGCAGTACTTC
NA,TRBV4-1,TRBJ2-2,NA,CASSQLGTSNTGELFF,TGCGCCAGCAGCCAATTAGGGACATCGAACACCGGGGAGCTGTTTTTT
NA,TRBV10-3,TRBJ2-5,NA,CAISDSGGQETQYF,TGTGCCATCAGTGACAGCGGAGGGCAGGAGACCCAGTACTTC
NA,TRBV19,TRBJ1-5,TRBD1,CASSMTGGYSNQPQHF,TGTGCCAGTAGTATGACAGGGGGGTATAGCAATCAGCCCCAGCATTTT
NA,TRBV25-1,TRBJ2-1,NA,CASSEYKEDNEQFF,TGTGCCAGCAGTGAATATAAGGAGGACAATGAGCAGTTCTTC
NA,TRBV21-1,TRBJ1-5,NA,CASSKRGNQPQHF,TGTGCCAGCAGCAAACGAGGAAATCAGCCCCAGCATTTT
NA,TRBV25-1,TRBJ1-1,NA,CASSGHFNTEAFF,TGTGCCAGCAGCGGACACTTCAACACTGAAGCTTTCTTT
NA,TRBV2,TRBJ2-1,NA,CASSEPLAYNEQFF,TGTGCCAGCAGTGAACCCCTCGCCTACAATGAGCAGTTCTTC
once,TRBV11-2,TRBJ1-1,NA,CASSFQGMNTEAFF,TGTGCCAGCAGCTTTCAGGGAATGAACACTGAAGCTTTCTTT
once,TRBV2,TRBJ2-1,NA,CASSERAYNEQFF,TGTGCCAGCAGTGAACGAGCCTACAATGAGCAGTTCTTC
NA,TRBV20-1,TRBJ1-1,NA,CSAPTVTEAFF,TGCAGTGCTCCAACAGTGACTGAAGCTTTCTTT
NA,TRBV6-6,TRBJ2-1,TRBD1,CASSKRQGETEQFF,TGTGCCAGCAGTAAAAGACAGGGGGAAACTGAGCAGTTCTTC
NA,TRBV6-1,TRBJ2-7,TRBD2,CASIPAGTYEQYF,TGTGCCAGCATACCAGCGGGGACCTACGAGCAGTACTTC
NA,TRBV5-1,TRBJ2-2,NA,CASSLYMNRENRGELFF,TGCGCCAGCAGCTTGTACATGAACAGGGAGAACCGCGGGGAGCTGTTTTTT
NA,TRBV10-2,TRBJ1-5,TRBD1,CASSQGVATQPQHF,TGCGCCAGCAGTCAGGGGGTCGCGACTCAGCCCCAGCATTTT
NA,TRBV6-5,TRBJ1-5,NA,CASSRLNQPQHF,TGTGCCAGCAGCAGACTAAATCAGCCCCAGCATTTT
NA,TRBV6-1,TRBJ1-2,NA,CASTRSYGYTF,TGTGCCAGCACGCGATCCTATGGCTACACCTTC
NA,TRBV5-4,TRBJ2-7,NA,CASSLSPSSYEQYF,TGTGCCAGCAGCTTGTCCCCTAGCTCCTACGAGCAGTACTTC
NA,TRBV9,TRBJ2-1,NA,CASSVTSGGREQFF,TGTGCCAGCAGCGTAACTAGTGGGGGCCGTGAGCAGTTCTTC
NA,TRBV7-9,TRBJ2-2,NA,CASSLRQGIGGELFF,TGTGCCAGCAGCTTACGTCAGGGGATTGGCGGGGAGCTGTTTTTT
NA,TRBV7-8,TRBJ1-3,NA,CASSLEYSSGNTIYF,TGTGCCAGCAGCTTAGAATACAGCTCTGGAAACACCATATATTTT
NA,TRBV6-6,TRBJ2-7,TRBD2,CASSYMWTSREQYF,TGTGCCAGCAGTTACATGTGGACTAGTAGGGAGCAGTACTTC
NA,TRBV30,TRBJ2-7,NA,CAWSVPQGRSYEQYF,TGTGCCTGGAGTGTACCCCAGGGGCGATCCTACGAGCAGTACTTC
NA,TRBV7-7,TRBJ2-3,NA,CASSLTRQSTDTQYF,TGTGCTAGCAGCTTAACAAGACAAAGCACAGATACGCAGTATTTT